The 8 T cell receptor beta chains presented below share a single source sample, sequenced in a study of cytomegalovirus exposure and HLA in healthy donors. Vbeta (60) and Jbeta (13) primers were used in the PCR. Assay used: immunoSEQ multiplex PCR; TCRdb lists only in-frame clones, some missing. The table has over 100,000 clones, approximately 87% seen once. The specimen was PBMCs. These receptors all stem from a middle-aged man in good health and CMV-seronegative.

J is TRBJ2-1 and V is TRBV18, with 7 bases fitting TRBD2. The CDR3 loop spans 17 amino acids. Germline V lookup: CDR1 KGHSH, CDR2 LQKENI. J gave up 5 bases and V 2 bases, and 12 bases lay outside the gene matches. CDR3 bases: TGTGCCAGCTCACCATCTCCGGGAGGCGGTCCCGACAATGAGCAGTTCTTC. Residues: CASSPSPGGGPDNEQFF. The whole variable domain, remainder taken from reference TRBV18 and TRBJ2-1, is NAGVMQNPRHLVRRRGQEARLRCSPMKGHSHVYWYRQLPEEGLKFMVYLQKENIIDESGMPKERFSAEFPKEGPSILRIQQVVRGDSAAYFCASSPSPGGGPDNEQFFGPGTRLTVL.

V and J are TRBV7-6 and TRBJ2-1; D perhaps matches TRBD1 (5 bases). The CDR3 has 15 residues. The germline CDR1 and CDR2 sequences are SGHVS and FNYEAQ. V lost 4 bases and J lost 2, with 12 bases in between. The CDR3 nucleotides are TGTGCCAGCAGCTCACAGGAGCCCCCCTACAATGAGCAGTTCTTC. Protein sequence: CASSSQEPPYNEQFF.

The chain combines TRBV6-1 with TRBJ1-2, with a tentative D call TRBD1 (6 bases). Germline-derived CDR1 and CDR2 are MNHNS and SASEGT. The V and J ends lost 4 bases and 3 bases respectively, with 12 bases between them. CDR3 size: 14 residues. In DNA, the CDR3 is TGTGCCAGCAGTGTACAGGGTCGGGACTATGGCTACACCTTC. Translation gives CASSVQGRDYGYTF.

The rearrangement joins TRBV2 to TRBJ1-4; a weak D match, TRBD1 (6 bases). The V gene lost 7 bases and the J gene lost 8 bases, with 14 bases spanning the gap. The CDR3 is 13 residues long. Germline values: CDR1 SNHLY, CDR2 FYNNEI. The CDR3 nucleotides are TGTGCCAGCAACGGTCAGGGGATCGAAAAACTGTTTTTT. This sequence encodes CASNGQGIEKLFF. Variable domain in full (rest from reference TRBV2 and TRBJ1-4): EPEVTQTPSHQVTQMGQEVILRCVPISNHLYFYWYRQILGQKVEFLVSFYNNEISEKSEIFDDQFSVERPDGSNFTLKIRSTKLEDSAMYFCASNGQGIEKLFFGSGTQLSVL.

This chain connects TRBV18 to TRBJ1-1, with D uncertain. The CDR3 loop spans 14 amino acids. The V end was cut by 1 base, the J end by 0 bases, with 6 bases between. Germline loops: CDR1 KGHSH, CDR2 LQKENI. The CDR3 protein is CASSPLTLNTEAFF. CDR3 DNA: TGTGCCAGCTCACCACTTACACTGAACACTGAAGCTTTCTTT.

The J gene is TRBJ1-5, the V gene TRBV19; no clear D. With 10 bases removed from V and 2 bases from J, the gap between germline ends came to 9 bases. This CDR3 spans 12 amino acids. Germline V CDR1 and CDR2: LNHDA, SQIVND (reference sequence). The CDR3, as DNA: TGTGCCACCTCGAGGGGCAATCAGCCCCAGCATTTT. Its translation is CATSRGNQPQHF.

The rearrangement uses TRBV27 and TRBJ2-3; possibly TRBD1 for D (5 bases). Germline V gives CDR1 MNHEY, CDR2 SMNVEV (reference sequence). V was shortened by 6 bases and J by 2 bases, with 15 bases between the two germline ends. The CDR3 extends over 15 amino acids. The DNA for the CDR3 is TGTGCCAGCAGACATTCAGGGCCCACCACAGATACGCAGTATTTT. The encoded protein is CASRHSGPTTDTQYF.

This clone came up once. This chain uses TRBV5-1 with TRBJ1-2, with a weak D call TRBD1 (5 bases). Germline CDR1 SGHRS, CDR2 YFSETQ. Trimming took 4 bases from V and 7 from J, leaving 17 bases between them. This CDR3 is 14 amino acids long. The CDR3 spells CASSLTSGGRGYTF. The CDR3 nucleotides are TGCGCCAGCAGCCTTACGAGCGGGGGACGTGGCTACACCTTC.